Listed here are 28 T cell receptor beta chains from one sample, sequenced in a study of molecular identifiers for immune sequencing clone quantification. TCRdb re-analysed the PCR reads in MiXCR, keeping a single row per CDR3 protein. This table holds about 36,000 distinct CDR3 sequences, approximately 17% found once. The sequencing sample was made of naive CD8+ T cells from blood, with Jurkat cell RNA spiked in. Documented subset: FACS-sorted CD8+CD4-CCR7+CD45RA+ naive T cells. The receptor set was obtained from a human donor in good health. Some libraries in this study had Jurkat cell RNA spiked in.

This clonotype was observed many times. The rearrangement joins TRBV20-1 to TRBJ1-1; D is unresolved. The CDR3 length is 15 residues. Germline V gene sequence: CDR1 DFQATT, CDR2 SNEGSKA (reference sequence). V was cut by 1 base and J by 4 bases, with 16 bases left in between. DNA for the CDR3: TGCAGTGCTAGAGCCTACGATGCCGGCGGCACTGAAGCTTTCTTT. It encodes CSARAYDAGGTEAFF.

This clonotype was picked up many times. The chain links TRBV13 to TRBJ2-5; TRBD1 is a possible D gene (5 bases). The CDR3 is made up of 16 amino acids. Germline-derived CDR1 and CDR2 are PRHDT and FYEKMQ (reference sequence). Trimming removed 2 bases at V and 1 base at J, with 14 bases between. The CDR3 loop reads CASSLLASDTQETQYF. The CDR3 nucleotides read TGTGCCAGCAGCTTACTCGCATCGGACACCCAAGAGACCCAGTACTTC.

This clonotype occurred many times. V is TRBV9 and J is TRBJ2-7; 16 bases agree with TRBD2. The CDR3 extends over 16 amino acids. The V gene end was trimmed by 0 bases and the J gene end by 6 bases; junction bases not matched to a gene: 3. Germline-derived CDR1 and CDR2 are SGDLS and YYNGEE. CDR3 sequence: CASSVGGLAGGFEQYF. The DNA for the CDR3 is TGTGCCAGCAGCGTAGGGGGACTAGCGGGAGGGTTCGAGCAGTACTTC. The full variable domain, its missing parts supplied by reference TRBV9 and TRBJ2-7, is DSGVTQTPKHLITATGQRVTLRCSPRSGDLSVYWYQQSLDQGLQFLIQYYNGEERAKGNILERFSAQQFPDLHSELNLSSLELGDSALYFCASSVGGLAGGFEQYFGPGTRLTVT.

The CDR3 coding sequence is TGCAGCGTTGTTCGGACAGGGAGGAACTACGAGCAGTACTTC. It specifies CSVVRTGRNYEQYF. V usage is TRBV29-1 and J usage is TRBJ2-7; the match to TRBD1 covers 8 bases. The length of the CDR3 is 14 residues. Germline V CDR1 and CDR2: SQVTM, ANQGSEA. V was clipped by 4 bases and J by 3 bases; unmatched bases: 8.

This clonotype was counted ten times or more. The V and J genes are TRBV27 and TRBJ2-7; the match to TRBD1 covers 11 bases. This CDR3 contains 14 residues. In germline, CDR1 is MNHEY, CDR2 SMNVEV (reference sequence). The trim removed 5 bases at V and 4 bases at J, leaving 4 bases unmatched. The CDR3 DNA reads TGTGCCAGCAGTGCCGGGACAGGGGGTTACGAGCAGTACTTC. Translated: CASSAGTGGYEQYF.

Remarks on this clonotype: A much larger clone is a single base away; this may be a read error. The V call is TRBV12-3 or TRBV12-4, the J call TRBJ1-1, with D possibly TRBD1 on 6 matching bases. The CDR3 is 14 amino acids. The V end lost 6 bases, the J end lost 3 bases, and 14 bases lay between the germline ends. CDR3: CASRVPGQHTEAFF. CDR3 coding DNA: TGTGCCAGCAGAGTCCCGGGACAACACACTGAAGCTTTCTTT.

Turning to this clonotype: The germline gene is not matched at one end of the junction; a read error may be the cause. J is TRBJ1-1 and V is TRBV4-1; D is uncertain. The CDR3 is 13 residues long. CDR1 is MGHRA and CDR2 is YSYEKL in the germline V gene. For the CDR3, the DNA is TGCGCCAGCATCTCCAAGCAGAACACTGAAGCTTACTTT. This translates into CASISKQNTEAYF.

This clonotype was recorded at least ten times. This chain uses TRBV7-9 with TRBJ2-5; 7 bases map to TRBD2. CDR3 length: 14 residues. CDR1 is SEHNR and CDR2 is FQNEAQ in the germline V gene (reference sequence). The trim removed 1 base at V and 5 bases at J, leaving 4 bases unmatched. The CDR3: CASSLVAGVETQYF. CDR3 nucleotide sequence: TGTGCCAGCAGCTTAGTTGCGGGGGTCGAGACCCAGTACTTC.

This clonotype was seen ten or more times. The gene calls are TRBV29-1 and TRBJ2-7; tentatively, D is TRBD1 or TRBD2 (5 bases each). From germline, CDR1 is SQVTM and CDR2 ANQGSEA. The length of the CDR3 is 11 residues. The germline V and J ends were trimmed by 7 bases and 5 bases, with 12 bases remaining between them. CDR3: CSGRGVDEQYF. For the CDR3, the DNA is TGCAGCGGTCGGGGCGTCGACGAGCAGTACTTC.

Remarks on this clonotype: Possible read error: a much larger clone is one base away. The V gene is TRBV4-1, the J gene TRBJ2-2; no clear D gene. The CDR3 consists of 11 residues. V shed 4 bases and J shed 7 bases, with 4 bases lying between them. The germline V gene has CDR1 MGHRA and CDR2 YSYEKL. The CDR3 spells CASSRGGELFF. In DNA form, the CDR3 reads TGCGCCAGCAGCCGGGGCGGGGAGCTGTTTTTT.

This clonotype was counted at least ten times. V gene TRBV2 combines with J gene TRBJ2-7; 7 nucleotides align to TRBD2. Germline V gene sequence: CDR1 SNHLY, CDR2 FYNNEI. The CDR3 extends over 12 amino acids. The J segment lost 12 bases and the V segment lost 11 bases, leaving 16 bases of the junction unmatched. In DNA, the CDR3 is TGTGCCGCCTGGGCGGGAGAGGGGTATGCGTACTTC. Translation: CAAWAGEGYAYF.

This clonotype appeared many times. The CDR3 reads CASSFPGAEVDEQYF. DNA of the CDR3: TGTGCCAGCAGTTTTCCGGGGGCGGAGGTGGACGAGCAGTACTTC. This chain uses TRBV12-3 or TRBV12-4 with TRBJ2-7; D is possibly TRBD1 or TRBD2 (6 bases each). This CDR3 is built from 15 residues. The ends were cut back, 3 bases at V and 5 bases at J, with 17 bases in the middle.

This clonotype was seen a handful of times. V gene TRBV5-6 combines with J gene TRBJ1-1; D gene uncertain. This CDR3 spans 14 amino acids. Between the trimmed V and J ends, which lost 0 bases and 0 bases, there was a span of 6 bases. The germline CDR1 and CDR2 sequences are SGHDT and YYEEEE. CDR3 amino acids: CASSLGVVNTEAFF. In nucleotides, the CDR3 is TGTGCCAGCAGCTTGGGGGTCGTGAACACTGAAGCTTTCTTT.

This clonotype was counted ten times or more. The chain links TRBV27 to TRBJ1-5; D uncertain. Trimming removed 3 bases at V and 2 bases at J, with 5 bases between. Germline V gene lookup returns CDR1 MNHEY and CDR2 SMNVEV (reference sequence). The CDR3 contains 13 residues. The CDR3 protein is CASSFVGNQPQHF. The CDR3 DNA reads TGTGCCAGCAGTTTCGTTGGCAATCAGCCCCAGCATTTT.

V and J are TRBV14 and TRBJ2-3; D is unclear. Germline lookup yields CDR1 SGHDN and CDR2 FVKESK. Trimming took off 1 base at V and 0 bases at J, with 8 bases between the two ends. This CDR3 is 15 amino acids long. The CDR3 protein is CASSQGEYSTDTQYF. In nucleotides, the CDR3 is TGTGCCAGCAGCCAAGGAGAGTATAGCACAGATACGCAGTATTTT.

This clonotype was recorded only once. A much larger clonotype is one base distant, so this may be a read error. The rearrangement links TRBV28 to TRBJ2-2, with a weak D call TRBD2 (5 bases). There are 13 residues in the CDR3. Germline values: CDR1 MDHEN, CDR2 SYDVKM. The V and J ends lost 4 bases and 6 bases respectively, with 9 bases between them. The CDR3 nucleotides are TGTGCCAGCAGTTACGGGGATTCCGGGGAGCTGTTTTTT. Amino acid sequence: CASSYGDSGELFF. Full variable domain (remainder filled in from reference TRBV28 and TRBJ2-2): DVKVTQSSRYLVKRTGEKVFLECVQDMDHENMFWYRQDPGLGLRLIYFSYDVKMKEKGDIPEGYSVSREKKERFSLILESASTNQTSMYLCASSYGDSGELFFGEGSRLTVL.

This clonotype was seen ten or more times. J is TRBJ2-5 and V is TRBV19; D gene uncertain. In germline, CDR1 is LNHDA, CDR2 SQIVND (reference sequence). The CDR3 is made up of 11 amino acids. With 7 bases removed from V and 6 bases from J, the gap between germline ends came to 9 bases. CDR3 DNA sequence: TGTGCCAGTATGATGGGAAAGACCCAGTACTTC. Translation: CASMMGKTQYF.

This clonotype was observed a few times. The chain is built from TRBV27 and TRBJ2-7; a weak D match, TRBD2 (6 bases). Germline lookup yields CDR1 MNHEY and CDR2 SMNVEV (reference sequence). V lost 0 bases, J lost 3 bases, and 12 bases lay in between. This CDR3 region has 15 residues. CDR3 sequence: CASSLSGSGGYEQYF. The CDR3 DNA sequence: TGTGCCAGCAGTTTATCCGGGAGTGGGGGCTACGAGCAGTACTTC.

In its sample, this clonotype was seen many times. One end of the junction does not line up with germline, which may come from a read error. The V and J genes are TRBV5-6 and TRBJ2-5; D is perhaps TRBD1 or TRBD2 (5 bases each). Germline V gene data show CDR1 as SGHDT and CDR2 as YYEEEE. This CDR3 is built from 13 residues. The CDR3 is CAGRELNQETQYF. The DNA of the CDR3 is TGTGCCGGCAGGGAGTTGAACCAAGAGACCCAGTACTTC.

The gene calls are TRBV7-8 and TRBJ1-2; the D gene is possibly TRBD1 (5 bases). CDR3 length: 15 amino acids. The V and J ends lost 0 bases and 4 bases respectively, with 12 bases between them. Germline CDR1 reads SGHVS; CDR2 reads FQNEAQ. The CDR3 DNA sequence: TGTGCCAGCAGCTTAGCGCCATCAGGGCTCTATGGCTACACCTTC. Its protein is CASSLAPSGLYGYTF.

There are many counts of this clonotype. The rearrangement links TRBV24-1 to TRBJ2-1; 12 nucleotides line up with TRBD2. Trimming cost V 4 bases and J 4 bases; bases outside gene matches: 7. This CDR3 has 17 residues. From germline, CDR1 is KGHDR and CDR2 SFDVKD. The CDR3 protein is CATSEPGLAGSYNEQFF. CDR3 sequence (DNA): TGTGCCACCAGTGAGCCGGGACTAGCGGGTTCTTACAATGAGCAGTTCTTC.

This clonotype was seen many times. The rearrangement links TRBV29-1 to TRBJ2-7, with 7 bases fitting TRBD1. The V gene end was trimmed by 8 bases and the J gene end by 6 bases; junction bases not matched to a gene: 13. Germline lookup yields CDR1 SQVTM and CDR2 ANQGSEA. The CDR3 has 13 amino acids. The CDR3, as DNA: TGCAGCACCGCCCCCGACAGGGCGGGCGAGCAGTACTTC. It encodes CSTAPDRAGEQYF.

Of note for this clonotype: Just one base apart from a much larger clone, this may be a read error. This chain connects TRBV27 to TRBJ2-5; possible D gene TRBD2, 6 bases. The CDR3 length is 12 residues. Trimming shortened V by 6 bases and J by 9 bases, and 14 bases separated the two germline ends. CDR1 is MNHEY, CDR2 SMNVEV, per germline (reference sequence). For the CDR3, the DNA is TGTGCCAGCAGGAAATTGGGGGAGGCCCAGTACTTC. Amino acid sequence: CASRKLGEAQYF.

J is TRBJ1-2 and V is TRBV27, with D possibly TRBD1 on 6 matching bases. The CDR3 is 15 residues long. Germline values: CDR1 MNHEY, CDR2 SMNVEV (reference sequence). The ends were cut back, 4 bases at V and 6 bases at J, with 18 bases in the middle. DNA of the CDR3: TGTGCCAGCAGTTACACCGGACAGACTACCGATGGCTACACCTTC. As protein: CASSYTGQTTDGYTF.

This clonotype was detected ten times or more. J is TRBJ2-7 and V is TRBV19; D perhaps matches TRBD1 (6 bases). The CDR3 has 12 residues. Trimming took off 5 bases at V and 5 bases at J, with 10 bases between the two ends. The germline V gene has CDR1 LNHDA and CDR2 SQIVND (reference sequence). The CDR3 loop reads CASSPGQHEQYF. CDR3 nucleotide sequence: TGTGCCAGTAGTCCAGGACAGCACGAGCAGTACTTC.

In its sample, this clonotype was seen many times. The V and J genes are TRBV4-2 and TRBJ2-1, with unresolved D. The length of the CDR3 is 12 residues. CDR1 and CDR2 from the germline V gene are LGHNA and YNFKEQ. Trimming took 1 base from V and 8 from J, leaving 6 bases between them. The CDR3 here is CASSQVEHEQFF. CDR3 sequence (DNA): TGTGCCAGCAGCCAAGTAGAGCATGAGCAGTTCTTC.

About this clonotype: Just one base apart from a much larger clone, this may be a read error. The chain recombines TRBV21-1 with TRBJ2-3; the D segment call TRBD1 is taken from the table without a DNA check. TRBV21-1 counts as a pseudogene. The CDR3 has 13 residues. This chain's CDR3 is CASSGGGIDTQYF. The CDR3 nucleotides read TGTGCCAGCAGCGGGGGGGGCATAGATACGCAGTATTTT.

This clonotype was counted many times. This chain uses TRBV20-1 with TRBJ2-7; TRBD1 is a possible D gene (5 bases). Germline CDR1 is DFQATT and CDR2 is SNEGSKA (reference sequence). V was trimmed by 1 base and J by 3 bases, leaving 25 bases between them. The CDR3 contains 18 residues. CDR3 nucleotides: TGCAGTGCTAGAGGCCTGGGGCAGGTCTCGCGGATGGACTACGAGCAGTACTTC. Protein sequence: CSARGLGQVSRMDYEQYF.